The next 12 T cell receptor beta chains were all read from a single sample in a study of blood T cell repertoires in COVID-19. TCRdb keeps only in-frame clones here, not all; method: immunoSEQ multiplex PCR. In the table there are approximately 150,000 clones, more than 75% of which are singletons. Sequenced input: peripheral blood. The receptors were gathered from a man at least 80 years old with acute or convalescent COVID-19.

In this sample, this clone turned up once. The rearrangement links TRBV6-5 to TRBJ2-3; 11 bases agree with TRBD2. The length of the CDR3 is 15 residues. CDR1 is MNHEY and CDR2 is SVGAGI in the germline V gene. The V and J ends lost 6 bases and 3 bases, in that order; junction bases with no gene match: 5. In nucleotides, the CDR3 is TGTGCCAGCAGCGTACTAGCGGGGGAGACAGATACGCAGTATTTT. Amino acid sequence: CASSVLAGETDTQYF.

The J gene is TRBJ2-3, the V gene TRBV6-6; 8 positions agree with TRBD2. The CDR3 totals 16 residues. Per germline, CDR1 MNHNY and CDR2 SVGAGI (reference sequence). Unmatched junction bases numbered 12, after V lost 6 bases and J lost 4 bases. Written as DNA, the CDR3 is TGTGCCAGCAGCCTCGGTACGGGAGGGCTCCCAGATACGCAGTATTTT. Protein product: CASSLGTGGLPDTQYF.

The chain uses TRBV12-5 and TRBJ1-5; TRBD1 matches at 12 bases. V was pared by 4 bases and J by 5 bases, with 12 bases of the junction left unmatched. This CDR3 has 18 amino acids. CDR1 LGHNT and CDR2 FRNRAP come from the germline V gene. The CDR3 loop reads CASGSGRDRGQGDQPQHF. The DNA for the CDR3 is TGTGCTAGTGGTTCCGGCCGGGACAGGGGGCAGGGCGATCAGCCCCAGCATTTT.

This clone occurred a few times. Here the CDR3 DNA reads TGCGCCAGCACCCCGGAGGGCTCCTATGGCTACACCTTC. Its protein is CASTPEGSYGYTF. The rearrangement links TRBV5-1 to TRBJ1-2; D is undetermined. The CDR3 loop spans 13 amino acids. Per the germline V gene, CDR1 is SGHRS and CDR2 is YFSETQ. With 6 bases removed from V and 4 bases from J, the gap between germline ends came to 13 bases.

CDR3 sequence reads: CSGQLQETQYF. CDR3 sequence (DNA): TGCAGTGGACAACTTCAAGAGACCCAGTACTTC. The gene calls are TRBV20-1 and TRBJ2-5; no clear D gene. The CDR3 has 11 amino acids. Trimming took 7 bases from V and 2 from J, leaving 8 bases between them. CDR1 is DFQATT, CDR2 SNEGSKA, per germline (reference sequence).

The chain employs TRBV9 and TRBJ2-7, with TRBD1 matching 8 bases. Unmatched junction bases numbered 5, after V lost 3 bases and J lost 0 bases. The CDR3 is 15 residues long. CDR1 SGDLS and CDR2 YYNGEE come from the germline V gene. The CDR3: CASSAWTGNSYEQYF. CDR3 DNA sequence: TGTGCCAGCAGCGCGTGGACAGGGAACTCCTACGAGCAGTACTTC.

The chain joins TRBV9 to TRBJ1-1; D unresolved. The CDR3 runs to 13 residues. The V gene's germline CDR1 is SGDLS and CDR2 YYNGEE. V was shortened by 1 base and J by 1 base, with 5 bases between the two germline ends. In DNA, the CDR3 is TGTGCCAGCAGCGTAACTGGGAACACTGAAGCTTTCTTT. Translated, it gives CASSVTGNTEAFF. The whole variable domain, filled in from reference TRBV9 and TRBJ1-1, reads DSGVTQTPKHLITATGQRVTLRCSPRSGDLSVYWYQQSLDQGLQFLIQYYNGEERAKGNILERFSAQQFPDLHSELNLSSLELGDSALYFCASSVTGNTEAFFGQGTRLTVV.

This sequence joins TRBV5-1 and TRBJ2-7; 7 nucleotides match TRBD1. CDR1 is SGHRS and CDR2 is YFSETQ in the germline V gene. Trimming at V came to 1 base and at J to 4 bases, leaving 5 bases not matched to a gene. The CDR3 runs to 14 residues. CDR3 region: CASSLNRGEYEQYF. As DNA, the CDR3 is TGCGCCAGCAGCTTGAACAGGGGAGAGTACGAGCAGTACTTC.

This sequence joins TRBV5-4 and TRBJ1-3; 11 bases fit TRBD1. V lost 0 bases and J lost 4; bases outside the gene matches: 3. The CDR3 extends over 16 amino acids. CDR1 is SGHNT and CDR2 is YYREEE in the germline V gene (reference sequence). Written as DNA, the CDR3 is TGTGCCAGCAGCTTGGGGACAGGGGGCGGGGGAAACACCATATATTTT. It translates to CASSLGTGGGGNTIYF.

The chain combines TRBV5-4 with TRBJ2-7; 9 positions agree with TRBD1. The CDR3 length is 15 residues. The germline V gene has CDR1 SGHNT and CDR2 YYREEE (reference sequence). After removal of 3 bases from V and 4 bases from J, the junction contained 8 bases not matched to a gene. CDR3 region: CASSSGQGFGYEQYF. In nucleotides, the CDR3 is TGTGCCAGCAGCTCAGGACAGGGGTTTGGGTACGAGCAGTACTTC.

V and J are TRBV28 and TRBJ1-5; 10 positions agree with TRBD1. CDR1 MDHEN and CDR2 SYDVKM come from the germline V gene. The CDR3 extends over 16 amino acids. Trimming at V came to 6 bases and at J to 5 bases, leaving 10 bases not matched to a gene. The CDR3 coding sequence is TGTGCCAGCAGCCCTAGCGGGACAGGGGTTTATCAGCCCCAGCATTTT. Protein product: CASSPSGTGVYQPQHF.

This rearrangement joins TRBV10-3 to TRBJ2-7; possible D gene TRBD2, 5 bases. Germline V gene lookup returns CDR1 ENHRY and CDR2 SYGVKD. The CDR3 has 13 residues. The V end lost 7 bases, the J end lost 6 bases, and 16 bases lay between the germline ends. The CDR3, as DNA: TGTGCCATCACAAACGTACTAGGTCGCGAGCAGTACTTC. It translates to CAITNVLGREQYF.